This passage covers 18 T cell receptor beta chains from one sample sequenced in a study of shared clonotypes between healthy human individuals. Clones were sequenced by immunoSEQ multiplex PCR, and TCRdb holds only the in-frame ones, with some missing. Found here are about 1 million clones, roughly 70% of them singletons; the top ten hold 1.5%. The specimen was memory CD4+ T cells sorted from blood. Documented subset: CD45RA-negative fraction. The receptors were sampled from a man between 18 and 29 years old in good health.

The rearrangement links TRBV7-9 to TRBJ2-2, with D perhaps matching TRBD1 (6 bases). CDR1 and CDR2 from the germline V gene are SEHNR and FQNEAQ (reference sequence). This CDR3 is built from 16 residues. V lost 5 bases to trimming and J lost 0 bases, with 13 bases between them. This chain's CDR3 is CASSQRDTTNTGELFF. DNA of the CDR3: TGTGCCAGCAGCCAAAGGGACACCACGAACACCGGGGAGCTGTTTTTT.

This sequence joins TRBV27 and TRBJ1-1; D call uncertain. CDR1 and CDR2 from the germline V gene are MNHEY and SMNVEV (reference sequence). This CDR3 is built from 11 residues. V lost 8 bases and J 7 bases, leaving 11 bases between the germline ends. CDR3 protein: CASVGGDEAFF. DNA of the CDR3: TGTGCCAGCGTGGGCGGGGATGAAGCTTTCTTT.

This clone was seen a handful of times. V and J are TRBV2 and TRBJ1-6; a weak D match, TRBD1 (5 bases). This CDR3 has 15 amino acids. The V end was cut by 4 bases, the J end by 5 bases, with 12 bases between. In germline, CDR1 is SNHLY, CDR2 FYNNEI. The DNA of the CDR3 is TGTGCCAGCAGTGGTGGGGGACGGCATAATTCACCCCTCCACTTT. It specifies CASSGGGRHNSPLHF.

This clone was counted at least ten times. The V gene is TRBV10-3, the J gene TRBJ2-4; 7 bases are a match to TRBD1. In germline, CDR1 is ENHRY, CDR2 SYGVKD. The V and J ends lost 6 bases and 3 bases, in that order; junction bases with no gene match: 11. The CDR3 is 16 amino acids. CDR3 coding DNA: TGTGCCATCAGCCTGACAGGGCCCTTCGACAAAAACATTCAGTACTTC. The encoded protein is CAISLTGPFDKNIQYF.

The chain employs TRBV18 and TRBJ2-7; 8 bases fit TRBD1. Germline V gene data show CDR1 as KGHSH and CDR2 as LQKENI. CDR3 size: 17 residues. V lost 6 bases, J lost 0 bases, and 13 bases stayed unmatched. CDR3 sequence: CASSRGDDRGSSYEQYF. The CDR3 nucleotides read TGTGCCAGCTCTCGCGGCGACGACAGGGGTTCCTCCTACGAGCAGTACTTC. The whole variable domain, remainder taken from reference TRBV18 and TRBJ2-7, is NAGVMQNPRHLVRRRGQEARLRCSPMKGHSHVYWYRQLPEEGLKFMVYLQKENIIDESGMPKERFSAEFPKEGPSILRIQQVVRGDSAAYFCASSRGDDRGSSYEQYFGPGTRLTVT.

The table lists this clone with many counts. This rearrangement joins TRBV6-6 to TRBJ2-7; no clear D gene. Germline V gives CDR1 MNHNY, CDR2 SVGAGI (reference sequence). V lost 0 bases and J lost 3, with 6 bases in between. The length of the CDR3 is 13 residues. CDR3 amino acids: CASSYSNNYEQYF. CDR3 nucleotides: TGTGCCAGCAGTTACTCGAATAACTACGAGCAGTACTTC.

Points on this clone: The sample contains more than one DNA sequence encoding this CDR3. The gene calls are TRBV5-1 and TRBJ1-1; D is possibly TRBD1 (6 bases). Trimming took 0 bases from V and 5 from J, leaving 14 bases between them. CDR3 length: 15 residues. The germline CDR1 and CDR2 sequences are SGHRS and YFSETQ. In DNA, the CDR3 is TGCGCCAGCAGCTTGGAAGGGGGGCGCGGGACTGAAGCTTTCTTT. Its translation: CASSLEGGRGTEAFF.

About this clone itself: At one boundary the junction diverges from the germline segment, which might be a read error. The J gene is TRBJ2-5, the V gene TRBV7-2, with D possibly being TRBD1 (5 bases). The germline CDR1 and CDR2 sequences are SGHTA and FQGNSA. The CDR3 totals 16 residues. As DNA, the CDR3 is TGTGCCAGCAGCTTGGGGCCCGTGGGCTTGCAAGGGACCCAGTACTTC. It codes for CASSLGPVGLQGTQYF.

The rearrangement uses TRBV19 and TRBJ2-1, with 9 bases identical to TRBD1. Germline CDR1 LNHDA, CDR2 SQIVND (reference sequence). The junction had 7 bases not matched to a gene; V was cut back by 5 bases and J by 2 bases. The CDR3 spans 16 residues. The CDR3 loop is CASSAPTGGPYNEQFF. CDR3 sequence (DNA): TGTGCCAGTAGTGCCCCGACAGGGGGACCCTACAATGAGCAGTTCTTC.

The chain employs TRBV7-9 and TRBJ1-5; 9 nucleotides line up with TRBD1. There are 14 residues in the CDR3. The germline V gene has CDR1 SEHNR and CDR2 FQNEAQ (reference sequence). V shed 5 bases, J shed 7 bases, and the junction held 6 bases outside the gene matches. CDR3 coding DNA: TGTGCCAGCAGCCCTTGGACAGGGGACCAGCCCCAGCATTTT. This codes for CASSPWTGDQPQHF.

This chain joins TRBV5-1 and TRBJ2-5; weak D call: TRBD2 (5 bases). Germline V lookup: CDR1 SGHRS, CDR2 YFSETQ. The V end was cut by 2 bases, the J end by 11 bases, with 16 bases between. The CDR3 contains 13 residues. CDR3 residues: CASSLQVGSGQYF. The CDR3, as DNA: TGCGCCAGCAGCTTACAAGTTGGGAGTGGGCAGTACTTC.

Details on this clone: Other DNA variants within this sample encode the same CDR3. The chain carries TRBV7-3 and TRBJ2-5; D tentatively fits TRBD1 or TRBD2 (5 bases each). CDR1 is SGHTA, CDR2 FQGTGA, per germline. V lost 5 bases and J 4 bases, leaving 11 bases between the germline ends. The CDR3 consists of 13 residues. The CDR3 reads CASSPGTPETQYF. Here the CDR3 DNA reads TGTGCCAGCAGCCCTGGGACCCCAGAGACCCAGTACTTC.

The rearrangement joins TRBV7-8 to TRBJ2-5; no clear D. This CDR3 contains 14 residues. The germline V gene encodes CDR1 SGHVS and CDR2 FQNEAQ. Trimming stripped 1 base from V and 5 bases from J, with 11 bases between. The CDR3 here is CASSLGTSLETQYF. The DNA of the CDR3 is TGTGCCAGCAGCTTAGGGACCTCATTGGAGACCCAGTACTTC.

V is TRBV5-3 and J is TRBJ2-1; D unclear. TRBV5-3 counts as an open reading frame of uncertain function. This CDR3 spans 14 amino acids. V lost 0 bases to trimming and J lost 8 bases, with 12 bases between them. DNA for the CDR3: TGTGCCAGAAGCTTGGGAGGCGTTATGGATGAGCAGTTCTTC. Translating it yields CARSLGGVMDEQFF.

The count of this clone is one. The chain couples TRBV10-2 to TRBJ1-6; TRBD1 is a possible D gene (6 bases). The CDR3 has 15 residues. V gave up 0 bases and J gave up 5 bases, with 8 bases separating them. Germline CDR1 reads WSHSY; CDR2 reads SAAADI. The CDR3 loop is CASSESRGDNSPLHF. The CDR3 DNA reads TGCGCCAGCAGTGAGTCGAGGGGGGATAATTCACCCCTCCACTTT.

The gene calls are TRBV5-4 and TRBJ2-5; 8 nucleotides line up with TRBD2. From germline, CDR1 is SGHNT and CDR2 YYREEE (reference sequence). With V trimmed by 1 base and J by 2 bases, 7 bases remained unmatched. This CDR3 contains 16 residues. CDR3 loop: CASSLSGGGIQETQYF. The CDR3 region has the DNA TGTGCCAGCAGCTTGTCGGGCGGGGGGATACAAGAGACCCAGTACTTC.

The genes are TRBV4-1 and TRBJ2-5, with D maybe TRBD1 (5 bases). Germline assignment: CDR1 MGHRA and CDR2 YSYEKL. The V gene lost 3 bases and the J gene lost 7 bases, with 36 bases spanning the gap. The CDR3 is 21 amino acids. This CDR3 is CASSHKTPIRDGAALSPTQYF. The CDR3 nucleotides are TGCGCCAGCAGCCACAAAACCCCAATCAGGGATGGGGCGGCTCTTTCCCCGACCCAGTACTTC.

CDR3 sequence: CASSLVAAGGQETQYF. As DNA, the CDR3 is TGTGCCAGCAGCTTAGTAGCGGCGGGGGGCCAAGAGACCCAGTACTTC. The chain is built from TRBV11-2 and TRBJ2-5, with 8 nucleotides matching TRBD2. The CDR3 has 16 residues. Germline loops: CDR1 SGHAT, CDR2 FQNNGV. V trimming: 1 base; J trimming: 1 base; junction bases outside the gene matches: 5.